The following is a T cell receptor beta chain sequence with its context. Its antigen is currently unknown. The data are from a study of shared clonotypes between healthy human individuals. CDR3 length: 17 amino acids. CDR1 and CDR2 (germline): SGDLS, YYNGEE. The V gene lost 0 bases and the J gene lost 1 base, with 16 bases spanning the gap. Each PCR replicate run on unsorted PBMC took in around 300 ng DNA, tens of thousands of T cell genomes. Libraries were prepared by immunoSEQ multiplex PCR; TCRdb keeps only in-frame clonotypes and omits some of them. The repertoire holds about 490,000 clones, with approximately 82% as singletons. Study results and caveats: A small donor pool kept down the genetic and exposure-history diversity that was represented.

The sequenced sample was PBMCs. The chain combines TRBV9 with TRBJ1-1; D perhaps matches TRBD1 (5 bases). The TCR comes from a woman in her thirties or forties in good health. Some clones in this sample may be carry-over from other donors' samples. The CDR3, as DNA: TGTGCCAGCAGCGTAGACGGGTCAGGGTGGAAGAACACTGAAGCTTTCTTT. Protein: CASSVDGSGWKNTEAFF.